The 10 T cell receptor beta chains given below trace back to one sample, sequenced in a study of blood T cells in healthy people across ages. Next came a second PCR, run for roughly 6 to 11 cycles, which used a sample-barcoded 5' primer along with a J-beta primer mix. TCRdb re-called the 5' RACE reads with MiXCR, one entry per CDR3 protein. The table has hundreds of thousands of distinct CDR3 sequences, around 24% seen once; the top ten hold approximately 2.9%. This sample was also put to use in a study of T cells of mothers and their children.

The sequencing sample was made of blood. Receptors were obtained from a boy aged 5-17 years in good health.

This clonotype showed up just once. This rearrangement joins TRBV13 to TRBJ1-1; unclear D gene. The V end was cut by 0 bases, the J end by 4 bases, with 9 bases between. The CDR3 runs 14 residues. Germline V CDR1 and CDR2: PRHDT, FYEKMQ (reference sequence). CDR3 loop: CASSLGQAGTEAFF. The CDR3, as DNA: TGTGCCAGCAGCTTAGGGCAGGCGGGCACTGAAGCTTTCTTT.

This chain links TRBV6-6 with TRBJ2-5; D is perhaps TRBD2 (6 bases). The J call could be wrong; TRBJ2-1 is a better fit for the DNA end. The length of the CDR3 is 16 residues. Germline loops: CDR1 MNHNY, CDR2 SVGAGI (reference sequence). In nucleotides, the CDR3 is TGTGCCAGCAGTTACTTAAGGAGGGGAGGAGACAATGAGCAGTTCTTC. Translating it yields CASSYLRRGGDNEQFF.

This clonotype has a handful of counts. The chain couples TRBV28 to TRBJ2-5; D tentatively reads TRBD1 or TRBD2 (5 bases each). TRBJ2-7 matches the DNA end more closely, so the J call is doubtful. CDR1 is MDHEN, CDR2 SYDVKM, per germline. This CDR3 is built from 15 residues. DNA for the CDR3: TGTGCCAGCAGTTTGCCCGGGGCCACCCCCTACGAGCAGTACTTC. Residues: CASSLPGATPYEQYF.

Turning to this clonotype: One end of the junction varies from germline; a read error may be responsible. This sequence joins TRBV27 and TRBJ2-1; tentatively, D is TRBD1 or TRBD2 (6 bases each). Germline CDR1 and CDR2: MNHEY and SMNVEV (reference sequence). The CDR3 sequence is 16 residues long. This CDR3 reads CASSLRGAGSYNEQFF. The CDR3 region has the DNA TGTGCCAGTAGTTTAAGGGGGGCCGGCTCCTACAATGAGCAGTTCTTC.

This clonotype has just a few counts. The gene calls are TRBV7-9 and TRBJ1-4; D remains ambiguous. Trimming stripped 5 bases from V and 4 bases from J, with 2 bases between. Germline CDR1 reads SEHNR; CDR2 reads FQNEAQ (reference sequence). This CDR3 has 11 amino acids. CDR3 DNA sequence: TGTGCCAGCAGCATTAATGAAAAACTGTTTTTT. Amino acid sequence: CASSINEKLFF.

CDR3 nucleotide sequence: TGTGCCAGCAGTTCCCTGACAGGGGGCTATGGCTACACCTTC. This encodes CASSSLTGGYGYTF. The chain employs TRBV6-1 and TRBJ1-2, with TRBD1 matching over 9 bases. Germline V CDR1 and CDR2: MNHNS, SASEGT. This CDR3 region has 14 residues. V lost 5 bases, J lost 4 bases, and 5 bases stayed unmatched.

The chain carries TRBV24-1 and TRBJ2-5; D gene unclear. This CDR3 has 16 amino acids. From germline, CDR1 is KGHDR and CDR2 SFDVKD. V lost 5 bases and J 4 bases, leaving 19 bases between the germline ends. The CDR3 loop reads CATSGGRTGRGETQYF. CDR3 nucleotide sequence: TGTGCCACCAGTGGGGGTAGGACGGGCCGAGGAGAGACCCAGTACTTC.

This chain uses TRBV28 with TRBJ2-7; 12 nucleotides match TRBD1. The CDR3 loop spans 15 amino acids. Germline V gene lookup returns CDR1 MDHEN and CDR2 SYDVKM. V shed 3 bases and J 3 bases; nucleotides not matched to a gene: 3. DNA for the CDR3: TGTGCCAGCAGTTTCGGGACAGGGGGCCTCTACGAGCAGTACTTC. Protein sequence: CASSFGTGGLYEQYF.

J is TRBJ2-5 and V is TRBV20-1; 14 bases are a match to TRBD2. With the DNA end fitting TRBJ2-7 better, the J assignment may be wrong. CDR1 and CDR2 (germline): DFQATT, SNEGSKA (reference sequence). CDR3 length: 16 residues. CDR3 bases: TGCAGTGCTAGGGGACTAGCGGGGGCCCACCCCTACGAGCAGTACTTC. Translated: CSARGLAGAHPYEQYF.

The chain employs TRBV20-1 and TRBJ2-1, with TRBD2 matching 12 bases. With 7 bases clipped from V and 1 base from J, the junction kept 8 bases outside the gene matches. Germline lookup yields CDR1 DFQATT and CDR2 SNEGSKA (reference sequence). CDR3 length equals 16 residues. The CDR3 DNA sequence: TGCAGTGTTTCCGCACTAGCGGGGGGTTCCTACAATGAGCAGTTCTTC. Its translation is CSVSALAGGSYNEQFF.